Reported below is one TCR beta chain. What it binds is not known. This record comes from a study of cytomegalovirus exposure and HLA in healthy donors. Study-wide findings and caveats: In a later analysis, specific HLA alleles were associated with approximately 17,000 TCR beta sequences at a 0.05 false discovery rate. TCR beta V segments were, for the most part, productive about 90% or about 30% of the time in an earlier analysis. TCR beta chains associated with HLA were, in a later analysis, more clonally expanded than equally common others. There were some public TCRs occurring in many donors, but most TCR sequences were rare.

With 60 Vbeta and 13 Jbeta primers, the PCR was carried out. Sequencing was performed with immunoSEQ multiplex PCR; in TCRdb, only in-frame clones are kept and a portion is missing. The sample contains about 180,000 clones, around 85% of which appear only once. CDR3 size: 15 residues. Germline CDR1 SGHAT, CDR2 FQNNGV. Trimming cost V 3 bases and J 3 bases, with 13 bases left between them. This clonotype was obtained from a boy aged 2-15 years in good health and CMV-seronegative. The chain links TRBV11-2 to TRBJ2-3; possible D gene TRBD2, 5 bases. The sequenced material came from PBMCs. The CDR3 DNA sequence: TGTGCCAGCAGCTTCGAAGCGCGGAGGACAGATACGCAGTATTTT. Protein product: CASSFEARRTDTQYF. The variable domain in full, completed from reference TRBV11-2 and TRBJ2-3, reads EAGVAQSPRYKIIEKRQSVAFWCNPISGHATLYWYQQILGQGPKLLIQFQNNGVVDDSQLPKDRFSAERLKGVDSTLKIQPAKLEDSAVYLCASSFEARRTDTQYFGPGTRLTVL.